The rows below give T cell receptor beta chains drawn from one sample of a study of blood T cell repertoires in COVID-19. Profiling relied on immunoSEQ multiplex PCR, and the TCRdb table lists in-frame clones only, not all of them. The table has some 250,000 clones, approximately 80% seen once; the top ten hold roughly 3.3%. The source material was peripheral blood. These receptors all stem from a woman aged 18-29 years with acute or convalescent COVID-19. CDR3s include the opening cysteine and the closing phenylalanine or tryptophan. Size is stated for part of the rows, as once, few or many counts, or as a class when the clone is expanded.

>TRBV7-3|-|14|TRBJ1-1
CASSPSGRGTEAFF
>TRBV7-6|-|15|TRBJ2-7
CASSPIPGQAYEQYF
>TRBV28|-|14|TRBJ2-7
CASSTDRGLWEQYF
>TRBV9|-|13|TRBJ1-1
CASSVVSNTEAFF
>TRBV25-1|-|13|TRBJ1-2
CASSEGTVGGYTF
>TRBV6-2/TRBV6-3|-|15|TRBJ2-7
CASSYNPTGRLEQYF
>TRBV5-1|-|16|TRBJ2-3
CASSLGGQGATDTQYF
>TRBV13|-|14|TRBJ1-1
CASSPDRDNTEAFF
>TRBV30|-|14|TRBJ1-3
CAWSAGSSGNTIYF
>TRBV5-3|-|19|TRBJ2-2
CARSLDPSGRAQNTGELFF
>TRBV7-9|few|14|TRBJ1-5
CASSAGGSNQPQHF
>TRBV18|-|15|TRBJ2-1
CASSISPDRGDEQFF
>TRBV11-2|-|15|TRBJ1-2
CASTPGSFPNYGYTF
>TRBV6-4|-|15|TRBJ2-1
CASSEASGMGNEQFF
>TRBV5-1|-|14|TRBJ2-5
CASSQGTGSETQYF
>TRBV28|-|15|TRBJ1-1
CASAALTEGNTEAFF
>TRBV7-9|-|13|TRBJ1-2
CASSERGKSGYTF
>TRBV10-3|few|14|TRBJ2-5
CAISDSVIRETQYF
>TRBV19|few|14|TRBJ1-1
CASIGGQGNTEAFF
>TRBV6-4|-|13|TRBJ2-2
CASSQTDTGELFF
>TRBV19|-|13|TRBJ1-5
CASSPWTIQPQHF
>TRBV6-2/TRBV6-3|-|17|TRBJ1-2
CASSPGQGVVFNYGYTF
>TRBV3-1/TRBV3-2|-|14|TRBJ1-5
CASSQDRVGQPQHF
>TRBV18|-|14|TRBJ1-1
CASSPQDRDPEAFF
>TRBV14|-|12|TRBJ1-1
CASSLNLLEAFF
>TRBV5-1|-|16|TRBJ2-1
CASSLNLAGGYNEQFF
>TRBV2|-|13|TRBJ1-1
CASSSGLNTEAFF
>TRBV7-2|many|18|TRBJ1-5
CASSLFPRGQGLNQPQHF
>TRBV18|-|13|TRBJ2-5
CASSPPGGETQYF
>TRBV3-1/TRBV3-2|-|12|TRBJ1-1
CASSPTGNEAFF
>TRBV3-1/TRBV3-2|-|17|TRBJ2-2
CAITPASGTPPFGELFF
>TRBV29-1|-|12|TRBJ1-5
CSVRDGNQPQHF
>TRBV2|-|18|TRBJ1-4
CASSYTGFGLFSNEKLFF
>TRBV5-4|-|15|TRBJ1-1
CASSLEGHPNTEAFF
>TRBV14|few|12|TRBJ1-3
CASSPKRNTIYF
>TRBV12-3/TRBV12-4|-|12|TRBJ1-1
CASSVQGAEAFF
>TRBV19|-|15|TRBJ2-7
CASSTLGQVDYEQYF
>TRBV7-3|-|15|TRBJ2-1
CASSLTAFSPDEQFF
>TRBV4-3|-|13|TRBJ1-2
CASSQTGGDGYTF
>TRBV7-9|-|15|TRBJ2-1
CASSLVGTSGREQFF
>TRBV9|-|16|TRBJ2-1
CASSVGGGRTTDEQFF
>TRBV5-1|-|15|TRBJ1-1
CASSLARVGGTEAFF
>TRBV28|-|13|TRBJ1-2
CASRVDRGYGYTF
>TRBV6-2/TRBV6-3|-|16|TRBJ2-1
CASSDGTGYQGNEQFF
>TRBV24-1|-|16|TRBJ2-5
CATSDTRGGGKETQYF
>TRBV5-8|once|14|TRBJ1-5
CASSLEPSNQPQHF
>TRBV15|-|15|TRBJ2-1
CATSTDSGTYNEQFF
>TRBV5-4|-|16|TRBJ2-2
CASSAKTGKNTGELFF
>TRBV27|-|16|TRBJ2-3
CASSSQRGVLTDTQYF
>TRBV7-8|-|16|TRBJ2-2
CASRGATTGAGGELFF
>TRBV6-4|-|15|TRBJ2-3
CASSSGTSSTDTQYF
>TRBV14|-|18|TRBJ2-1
CASSQGLAGARSYNEQFF
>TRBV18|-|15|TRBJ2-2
CASSPPGEGTGELFF
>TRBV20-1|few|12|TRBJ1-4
CSASYRVEKLFF
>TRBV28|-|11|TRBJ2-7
CASMSDYEQYF
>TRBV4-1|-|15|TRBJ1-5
CASSQGDYSNQPQHF